These T cell receptor beta chains were read from a single sample in a study of OX40 agonist ivuxolimab in advanced cancers. Repertoires were generated with immunoSEQ multiplex PCR, while TCRdb's copy carries only in-frame clones and drops some. The table includes about 23,000 clones, around four fifths detected once. The sample consisted of CD4+ or CD8+ T cells sorted from blood, taken in a trial of the OX40 agonist ivuxolimab. Receptors were obtained from an adult with an advanced solid tumor such as melanoma, head and neck, liver or kidney cancer. CDR3s include the opening cysteine and the closing phenylalanine or tryptophan. The D gene is left open where the match is weak. Only part of the rows carry a size: once, few, many, or a class if the clone is expanded.

>TRBV5-1|.|.|TRBJ2-7
TGCGCCAGCAGCTTGGAGCTTGGCGAGCAGTACTTC
CASSLELGEQYF
>TRBV28|few|.|TRBJ2-7
TGTGCCAGCGGGGGGACAGTCTCCTACGAGCAGTACTTC
CASGGTVSYEQYF
>TRBV4-2|.|TRBD2|TRBJ2-7
TGTGCCAGCAGATCCGAGAGCGGGGCAACCTACGAGCAGTACTTC
CASRSESGATYEQYF
>TRBV5-1|few|.|TRBJ2-7
TGCGCCAGCAGCTCGCAAGGAGGGGACTACGAGCAGTACTTC
CASSSQGGDYEQYF
>TRBV30|few|TRBD1|TRBJ1-1
TGTGCCTGGACCGCACCCGGGACAGGGGTCAAAGCTTTCTTT
CAWTAPGTGVKAFF
>TRBV7-9|.|.|TRBJ2-5
TGTGCCAGCCAGCCCGGGGTCCAAGAGACCCAGTACTTC
CASQPGVQETQYF
>TRBV6-5|.|TRBD1|TRBJ1-1
TGTGCCAGCAGTTATGATCCCACAGGGGGGTACACTGAAGCTTTCTTT
CASSYDPTGGYTEAFF
>TRBV7-2|.|TRBD1|TRBJ2-7
TGTGCCAGCAGCCGGGGACAGCCCCACGAGCAGTACTTC
CASSRGQPHEQYF
>TRBV6-5|.|.|TRBJ1-1
TGTGCCAGCACCCAGGGAACTGAAGCTTTCTTT
CASTQGTEAFF
>TRBV4-1|.|.|TRBJ2-7
TGCGCCAGCAGCCAAACCGGGGGCGGCAAGTCCTACGAGCAGTACTTC
CASSQTGGGKSYEQYF
>TRBV28|.|TRBD2|TRBJ2-1
TGTGCCAGCAGTTTATTGGGGGATTTGGGACTAGCGGCTTACAATGAGCAGTTCTTC
CASSLLGDLGLAAYNEQFF
>TRBV28|.|TRBD1|TRBJ2-2
TGTGCCAGCAGTTTAGGGACAGGAGAGACCGGGGAGCTGTTTTTT
CASSLGTGETGELFF
>TRBV19|.|TRBD2|TRBJ2-5
TGTGCCAGTAGTATGTCCCTCTATGGGACTAGCGGAGAAGAGACCCAGTACTTC
CASSMSLYGTSGEETQYF
>TRBV5-1|.|.|TRBJ2-5
TGCGCCAGCAGCTGGGGGGTCCCGGGAGAGACCCAGTACTTC
CASSWGVPGETQYF
>TRBV18|.|TRBD1|TRBJ1-6
TGTGCCAGCTCACCACAGGGGGCAAGTTCACCCCTCCACTTT
CASSPQGASSPLHF
>TRBV7-8|.|TRBD2|TRBJ2-1
TGTGCCAGCAGCTTTGCCCGTCGACTAGCGGGACGCTCCTACAATGAGCAGTTCTTC
CASSFARRLAGRSYNEQFF
>TRBV6-1|.|TRBD1|TRBJ2-7
TGTGCCAGCAGAGGTGACAGGGCTAACTCCTACGAGCAGTACTTC
CASRGDRANSYEQYF
>TRBV28|.|.|TRBJ1-4
TGTGCCAGCAGTTTTTCGGGATCTAATGAAAAACTGTTTTTT
CASSFSGSNEKLFF
>TRBV6-1|.|TRBD1|TRBJ1-6
TGTGCCAGCAGTGCCCTTTATCCCGGGACAGGGAATTCACCCCTCCACTTT
CASSALYPGTGNSPLHF
>TRBV5-5|.|.|TRBJ2-6
TGTGCCAGCAGCTTGGCCAGTGGTTGGGAGCATAGGGCCAACGTCCTGACTTTC
CASSLASGWEHRANVLTF
>TRBV19|.|.|TRBJ1-1
TGTGCCAGTAGTATTGGCGGGAACACTGAAGCTTTCTTT
CASSIGGNTEAFF
>TRBV18|once|TRBD1|TRBJ1-1
TGTGCCAGCTCACCCCAAGGGGGCCCGAACACTGAAGCTTTCTTT
CASSPQGGPNTEAFF
>TRBV30|.|TRBD2|TRBJ2-3
TGTGCCTGGGCCGGGTCCGGACTAGCGGGAGATACGCAGTATTTT
CAWAGSGLAGDTQYF
>TRBV7-9|.|TRBD1|TRBJ1-1
TGTGCCAGCAGCCCCCAGACAGGGCTCACTGAAGCTTTCTTT
CASSPQTGLTEAFF
>TRBV6-6|.|.|TRBJ2-2
TGTGCCAGCCAGGAGGGGCAAAAGAACACCGGGGAGCTGTTTTTT
CASQEGQKNTGELFF
>TRBV5-1|few|.|TRBJ1-3
TGCGCCAGCAGCGAAAGTAGGATACCTGGAAACACCATATATTTT
CASSESRIPGNTIYF
>TRBV30|.|.|TRBJ2-2
TGTGCCTGGAGAAGAGGGTGGGCCGGGGAGCTGTTTTTT
CAWRRGWAGELFF
>TRBV5-4|.|.|TRBJ1-4
TGTGCCAGCAGCTTGTTCGGCTATGAAAAACTGTTTTTT
CASSLFGYEKLFF
>TRBV6-6|.|TRBD1|TRBJ2-5
TGTGCCAGCGGTACACAGGGGTGGGAGACCCAGTACTTC
CASGTQGWETQYF
>TRBV10-3|.|TRBD2|TRBJ2-1
TGTGCCATCAGTGATAGTCGTGGGCGGGGGTACTACAATGAGCAGTTCTTC
CAISDSRGRGYYNEQFF
>TRBV6-5|.|.|TRBJ1-4
TGTGCCACTTCCAGGACCCGTAATGAAAAACTGTTTTTT
CATSRTRNEKLFF
>TRBV21-1|few|.|TRBJ2-7
TGTGCCAGCAGCAACCCTCCTGGGCTGGCCGGCTACGAGCAGTACTTC
CASSNPPGLAGYEQYF
>TRBV4-2|.|TRBD1|TRBJ1-2
TGTGCCAGCAGCCGACAGGGCCTAGAGATCACCTTC
CASSRQGLEITF
>TRBV30|.|.|TRBJ1-1
TGTGCCTGGAGTGTACGCCCTGACAGCACCACTGAAGCTTTCTTT
CAWSVRPDSTTEAFF
>TRBV5-1|.|.|TRBJ1-1
TGCGCCAGCAGCTTTTCAGTCCAGAACACTGAAGCTTTCTTT
CASSFSVQNTEAFF
>TRBV6-5|.|.|TRBJ2-7
TGTGCCAGCAAGGACAGAGGGTACGAGCAGTACTTC
CASKDRGYEQYF
>TRBV19|.|.|TRBJ2-3
TGTGCCAGTACTCGCGGGCCGGGGGTCACAGATACGCAGTATTTT
CASTRGPGVTDTQYF
>TRBV27|.|.|TRBJ1-2
TGTGCCAGCAGTCGCCTGGACGGTTACTATGGCTACACCTTC
CASSRLDGYYGYTF
>TRBV6-5|few|.|TRBJ2-1
TGTGCCAGCAGTTATAACGACTTACCGGGGGATGAGCAGTTCTTC
CASSYNDLPGDEQFF
>TRBV4-2|.|.|TRBJ2-7
TGTGCCAGCAGCCAAGATCGGCAGCAGTACTTC
CASSQDRQQYF
>TRBV4-1|.|.|TRBJ1-1
TGCGCCAGCAGCCAAGAAGACGGGAACACTGAAGCTTTCTTT
CASSQEDGNTEAFF
>TRBV5-5|.|.|TRBJ1-1
TGTGCCAGCAGCTCCCAGGGGATGAACACTGAAGCTTTCTTT
CASSSQGMNTEAFF
>TRBV27|.|.|TRBJ2-2
TGTGCCAGCAGTTTAGCCCGGGGGAGTGCCGGGGAGCTGTTTTTT
CASSLARGSAGELFF
>TRBV7-4|.|.|TRBJ1-1
TGTGCCAGCAGCCCACCCCGGGGTTCGAACACTGAAGCTTTCTTT
CASSPPRGSNTEAFF
>TRBV10-3|.|.|TRBJ2-7
TGTGCCATCAGCAGACTAGAGCTCTACGAGCAGTACTTC
CAISRLELYEQYF